This TCR beta chain emerged from a study of yellow fever vaccine responses in identical twins. Study outcomes and limitations: Convergence reportedly seemed to mark part of the twins' vaccine T cell response, with personalization marking the rest.

CDR3 length equals 14 residues. V lost 9 bases and J lost 4, with 16 bases in between. Germline values: CDR1 SGHRS, CDR2 YFSETQ. Each CDR3 protein is one row after TCRdb ran MiXCR on the RT-PCR reads. Altogether 25,000 or so distinct CDR3 sequences are present, over 70% being singletons, with the ten largest covering about 4.8%. Comment on this clonotype: Its specificity is not known.

The TCR was taken from a woman aged 18-30 years who received the yellow fever vaccine. The specimen comprised T cells from blood (PBMCs), unsorted or a sorted subset (not recorded which), sampled before or after yellow fever vaccination (not recorded which). The chain combines TRBV5-1 with TRBJ2-2, with D perhaps TRBD2 (6 bases). The CDR3 sequence is CATASGDFTGELFF. CDR3 coding DNA: TGCGCCACCGCGTCTGGGGACTTCACCGGGGAGCTGTTTTTT.